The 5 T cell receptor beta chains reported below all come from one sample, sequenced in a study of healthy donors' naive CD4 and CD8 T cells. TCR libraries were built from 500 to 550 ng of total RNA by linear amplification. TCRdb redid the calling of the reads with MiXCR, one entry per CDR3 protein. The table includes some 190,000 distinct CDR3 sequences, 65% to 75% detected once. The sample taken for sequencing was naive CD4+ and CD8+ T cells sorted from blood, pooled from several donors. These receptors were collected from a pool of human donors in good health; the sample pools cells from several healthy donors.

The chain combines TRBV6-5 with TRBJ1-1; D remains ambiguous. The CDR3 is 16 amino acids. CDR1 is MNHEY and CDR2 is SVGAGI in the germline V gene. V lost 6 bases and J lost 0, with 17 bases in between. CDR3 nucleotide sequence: TGTGCCAGCAGCTCCGGGGAGGACTACATGAACACTGAAGCTTTCTTT. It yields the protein CASSSGEDYMNTEAFF.

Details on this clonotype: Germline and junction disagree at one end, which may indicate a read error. For the CDR3, the DNA is TGTGCCACCAGCAGAGATCGGGGACAGCTCCTCTTT. It is translated as CATSRDRGQLLF. V gene TRBV15 combines with J gene TRBJ1-1, with 7 bases fitting TRBD1. This CDR3 is 12 amino acids long. Germline CDR1 reads LNHNV; CDR2 reads YYDKDF (reference sequence).

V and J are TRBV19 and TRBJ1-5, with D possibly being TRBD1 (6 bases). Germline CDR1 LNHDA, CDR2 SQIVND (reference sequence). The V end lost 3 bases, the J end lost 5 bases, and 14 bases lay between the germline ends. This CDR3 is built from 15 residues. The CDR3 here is CASSMTGGLYQPQHF. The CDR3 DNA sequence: TGTGCCAGTAGTATGACGGGGGGCTTGTATCAGCCCCAGCATTTT.

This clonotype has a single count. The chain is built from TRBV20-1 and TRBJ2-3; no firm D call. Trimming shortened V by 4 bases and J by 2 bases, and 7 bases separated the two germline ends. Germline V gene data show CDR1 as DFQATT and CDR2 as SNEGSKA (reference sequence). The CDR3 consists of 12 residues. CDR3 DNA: TGCAGTGCTATTGATACCACAGATACGCAGTATTTT. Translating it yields CSAIDTTDTQYF.

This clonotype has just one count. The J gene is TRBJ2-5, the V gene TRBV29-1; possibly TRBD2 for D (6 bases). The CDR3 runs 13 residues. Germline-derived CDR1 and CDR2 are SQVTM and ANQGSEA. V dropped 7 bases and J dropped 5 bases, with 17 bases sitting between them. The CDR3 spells CSANTGGRETQYF. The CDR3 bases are TGCAGCGCGAACACCGGGGGTCGGGAGACCCAGTACTTC. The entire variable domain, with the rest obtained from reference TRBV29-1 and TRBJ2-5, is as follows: SAVISQKPSRDICQRGTSLTIQCQVDSQVTMMFWYRQQPGQSLTLIATANQGSEATYESGFVIDKFPISRPNLTFSTLTVSNMSPEDSSIYLCSANTGGRETQYFGPGTRLLVL.